The 9 T cell receptor beta chains reported below all come from one sample, sequenced in a study of OX40 agonist ivuxolimab in advanced cancers. Data came from immunoSEQ multiplex PCR; TCRdb stores just in-frame clones and leaves some out. The sample holds some 65,000 clones, about 85% seen once. The source material was CD4+ or CD8+ T cells sorted from blood, sampled in a trial of the OX40 agonist ivuxolimab. These receptors originate from an adult with an advanced solid tumor such as melanoma, head and neck, liver or kidney cancer.

This chain links TRBV9 with TRBJ1-6; 7 bases are shared with TRBD1. The CDR3 has 17 amino acids. V lost 3 bases and J lost 0; bases outside the gene matches: 6. Germline V CDR1 and CDR2: SGDLS, YYNGEE. The CDR3 region is CASSAQTGSSYNSPLHF. The CDR3 nucleotides are TGTGCCAGCAGCGCCCAGACAGGGAGCTCCTATAATTCACCCCTCCACTTT.

This sequence joins TRBV11-2 and TRBJ2-1, with D possibly matching TRBD2 (6 bases). V was pared by 0 bases and J by 8 bases, with 20 bases between. Germline CDR1 is SGHAT and CDR2 is FQNNGV. The CDR3 is made up of 17 amino acids. CDR3 amino acids: CASSLDPQRAVLDEQFF. CDR3 DNA: TGTGCCAGCAGCTTAGATCCCCAGCGGGCGGTGTTGGATGAGCAGTTCTTC.

In its sample, this clone was seen once. This sequence joins TRBV6-5 and TRBJ1-1; a possible D gene is TRBD1 (5 bases). The V end was cut by 2 bases, the J end by 3 bases, with 10 bases between. This CDR3 has 14 residues. Germline CDR1 and CDR2: MNHEY and SVGAGI. The CDR3 loop reads CASSYRARDTEAFF. CDR3 in DNA: TGTGCCAGCAGTTACAGGGCCAGGGACACTGAAGCTTTCTTT.

The chain carries TRBV10-3 and TRBJ1-1; possible D gene TRBD1, 5 bases. The CDR3 extends over 14 amino acids. Per germline, CDR1 ENHRY and CDR2 SYGVKD. Trimming shortened V by 0 bases and J by 2 bases, and 7 bases separated the two germline ends. The CDR3 region has the DNA TGTGCCATCAGTGAGTCAGGGGTCAACACTGAAGCTTTCTTT. This encodes CAISESGVNTEAFF.

This chain links TRBV11-3 with TRBJ2-5; a weak D match, TRBD2 (5 bases). The CDR3 consists of 16 residues. V was pared by 1 base and J by 1 base, with 13 bases between. The germline CDR1 and CDR2 sequences are SGHNT and YENEEA. The CDR3 protein is CASSLGQGSPQETQYF. The CDR3 coding sequence is TGTGCCAGCAGCTTAGGTCAAGGGAGCCCCCAAGAGACCCAGTACTTC. Complete variable domain (other parts from reference TRBV11-3 and TRBJ2-5): EAGVVQSPRYKIIEKKQPVAFWCNPISGHNTLYWYLQNLGQGPELLIRYENEEAVDDSQLPKDRFSAERLKGVDSTLKIQPAELGDSAVYLCASSLGQGSPQETQYFGPGTRLLVL.

The chain uses TRBV5-1 and TRBJ1-4; 7 bases line up with TRBD1. CDR1 is SGHRS, CDR2 YFSETQ, per germline. CDR3 length: 15 residues. J gave up 4 bases and V 4 bases, and 7 bases lay outside the gene matches. CDR3 DNA sequence: TGCGCCAGCAGCCCCGGACAGGAACGTAATGAAAAACTGTTTTTT. This sequence encodes CASSPGQERNEKLFF.

This clone has just one count. The CDR3 DNA follows: TGTGCCAGCAGCCTTACAGGGGGCACTGAAGCTTTCTTT. Translating it yields CASSLTGGTEAFF. V and J are TRBV11-3 and TRBJ1-1; TRBD1 matches 8 bases. With V trimmed by 5 bases and J by 4 bases, 3 bases remained unmatched. Per germline, CDR1 SGHNT and CDR2 YENEEA. The CDR3 has 13 residues.

V gene TRBV5-4 combines with J gene TRBJ2-3, with 7 bases that match TRBD1. Losses at the gene ends were 0 bases for V and 6 bases for J; bases not matched to a gene: 4. Germline-derived CDR1 and CDR2 are SGHNT and YYREEE (reference sequence). The CDR3 covers 14 residues. The CDR3 region has the DNA TGTGCCAGCAGCTTGGTCCTAGGGGGCGATACGCAGTATTTT. It specifies CASSLVLGGDTQYF.

A note on this clone: Additional DNA sequences in this sample encode the identical CDR3. This sequence joins TRBV25-1 and TRBJ1-6; D not resolved. Germline loops: CDR1 MGHDK, CDR2 SYGVNS. The CDR3 is 15 residues long. Trimming left V 3 bases short and J 0 bases short, with 6 bases between. The CDR3 loop reads CASSDPTSYNSPLHF. DNA of the CDR3: TGTGCCAGCAGTGACCCCACCTCCTATAATTCACCCCTCCACTTT.